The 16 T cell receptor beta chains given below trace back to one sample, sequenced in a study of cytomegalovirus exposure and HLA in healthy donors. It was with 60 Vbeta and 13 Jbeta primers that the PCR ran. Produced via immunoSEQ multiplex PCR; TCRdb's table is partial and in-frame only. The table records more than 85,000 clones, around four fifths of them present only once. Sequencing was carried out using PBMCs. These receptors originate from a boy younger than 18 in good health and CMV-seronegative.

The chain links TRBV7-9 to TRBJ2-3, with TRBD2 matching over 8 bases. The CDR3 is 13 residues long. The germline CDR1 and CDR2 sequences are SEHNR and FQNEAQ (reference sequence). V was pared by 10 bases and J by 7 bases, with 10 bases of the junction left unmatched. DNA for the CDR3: TGTGCCACCATTAGCGGGGACGGTAATACGCAGTATTTT. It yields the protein CATISGDGNTQYF.

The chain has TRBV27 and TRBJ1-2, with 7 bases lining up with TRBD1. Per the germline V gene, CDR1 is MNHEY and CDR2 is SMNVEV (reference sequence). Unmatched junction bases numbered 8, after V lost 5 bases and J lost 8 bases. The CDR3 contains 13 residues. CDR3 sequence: CASSPGTAVGYTF. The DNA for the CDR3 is TGTGCCAGCAGTCCCGGGACAGCAGTCGGCTACACCTTC.

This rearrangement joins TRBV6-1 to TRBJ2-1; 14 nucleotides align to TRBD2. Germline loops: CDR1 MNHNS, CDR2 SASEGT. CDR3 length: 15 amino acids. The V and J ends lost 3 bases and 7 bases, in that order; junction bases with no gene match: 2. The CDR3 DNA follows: TGTGCCAGCAGTGACGGGACTAGCGGGGGTAATGAGCAGTTCTTC. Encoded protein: CASSDGTSGGNEQFF.

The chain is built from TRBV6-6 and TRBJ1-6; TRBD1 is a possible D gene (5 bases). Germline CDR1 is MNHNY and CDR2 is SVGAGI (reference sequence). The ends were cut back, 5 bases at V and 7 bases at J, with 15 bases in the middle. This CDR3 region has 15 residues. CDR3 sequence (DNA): TGTGCCAGCAGTGATTTTGCAGGGCAAAATTCACCCCTCCACTTT. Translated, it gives CASSDFAGQNSPLHF.

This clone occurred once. DNA of the CDR3: TGCAGCGACTCCGATGGCTACACCTTC. Its protein is CSDSDGYTF. The gene calls are TRBV29-1 and TRBJ1-2; D unclear. Trimming removed 7 bases from V and 6 bases from J, with 6 bases in between. The CDR3 runs 9 residues. The germline CDR1 and CDR2 sequences are SQVTM and ANQGSEA.

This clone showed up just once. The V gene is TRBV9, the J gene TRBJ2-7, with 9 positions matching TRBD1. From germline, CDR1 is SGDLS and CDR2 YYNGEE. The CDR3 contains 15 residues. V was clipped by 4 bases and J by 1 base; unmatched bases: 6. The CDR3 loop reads CASSPFGTGSYEQYF. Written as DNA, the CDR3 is TGTGCCAGCAGCCCATTCGGGACAGGGTCCTACGAGCAGTACTTC.

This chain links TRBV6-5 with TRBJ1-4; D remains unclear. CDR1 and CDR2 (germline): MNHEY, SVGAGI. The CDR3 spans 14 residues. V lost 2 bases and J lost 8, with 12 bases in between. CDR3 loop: CASSYGQAGEKLFF. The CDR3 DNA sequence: TGTGCCAGCAGTTACGGCCAGGCGGGCGAAAAACTGTTTTTT.

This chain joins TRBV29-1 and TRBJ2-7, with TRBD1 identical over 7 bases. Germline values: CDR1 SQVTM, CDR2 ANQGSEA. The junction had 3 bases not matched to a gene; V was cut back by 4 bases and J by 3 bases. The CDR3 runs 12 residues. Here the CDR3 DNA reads TGCAGCGTTGCCACAGGGGTCTACGAGCAGTACTTC. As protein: CSVATGVYEQYF.

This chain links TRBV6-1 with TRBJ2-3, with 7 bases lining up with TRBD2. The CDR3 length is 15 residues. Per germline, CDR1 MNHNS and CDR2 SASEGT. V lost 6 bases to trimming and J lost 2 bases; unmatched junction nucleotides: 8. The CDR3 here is CASRRAGPHTDTQYF. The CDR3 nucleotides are TGTGCCAGCAGAAGAGCGGGACCCCACACAGATACGCAGTATTTT.

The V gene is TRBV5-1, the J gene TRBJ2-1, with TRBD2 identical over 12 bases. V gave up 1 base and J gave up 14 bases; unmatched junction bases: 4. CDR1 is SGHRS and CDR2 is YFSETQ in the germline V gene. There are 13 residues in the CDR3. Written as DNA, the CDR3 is TGCGCCAGCAGCTTGACTAGCGGGGGGAAGGAGTTCTTC. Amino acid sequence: CASSLTSGGKEFF.

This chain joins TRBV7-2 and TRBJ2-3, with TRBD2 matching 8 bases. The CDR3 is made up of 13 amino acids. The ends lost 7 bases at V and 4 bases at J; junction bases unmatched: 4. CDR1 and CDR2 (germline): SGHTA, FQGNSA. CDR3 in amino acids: CASTGTRPDTQYF. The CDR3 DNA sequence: TGTGCCAGCACCGGGACTAGGCCAGATACGCAGTATTTT.

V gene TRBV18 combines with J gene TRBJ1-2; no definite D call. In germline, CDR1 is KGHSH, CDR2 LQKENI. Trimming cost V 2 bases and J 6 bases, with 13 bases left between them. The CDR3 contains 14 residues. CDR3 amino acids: CASSPSGKAHGYTF. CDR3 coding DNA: TGTGCCAGCTCACCATCGGGAAAGGCTCATGGCTACACCTTC.

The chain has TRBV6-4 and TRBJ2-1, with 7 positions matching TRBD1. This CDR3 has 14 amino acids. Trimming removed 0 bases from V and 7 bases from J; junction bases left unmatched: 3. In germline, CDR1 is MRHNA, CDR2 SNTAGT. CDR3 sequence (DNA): TGTGCCAGCAGTGACTCGACAGGGTTTAATGAGCAGTTCTTC. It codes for CASSDSTGFNEQFF.

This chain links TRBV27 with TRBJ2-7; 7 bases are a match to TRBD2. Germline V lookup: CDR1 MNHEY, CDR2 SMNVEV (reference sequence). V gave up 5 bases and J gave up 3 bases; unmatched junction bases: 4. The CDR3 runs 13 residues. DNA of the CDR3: TGTGCCAGCAGTACAGCTAGCGGCTACGAGCAGTACTTC. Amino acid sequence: CASSTASGYEQYF.

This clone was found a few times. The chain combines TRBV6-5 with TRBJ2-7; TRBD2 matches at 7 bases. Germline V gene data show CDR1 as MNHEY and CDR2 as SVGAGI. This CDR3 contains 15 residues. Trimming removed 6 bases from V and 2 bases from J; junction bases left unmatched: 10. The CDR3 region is CASSPQAGRPYEQYF. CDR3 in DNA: TGTGCCAGCAGCCCACAAGCGGGAAGACCCTACGAGCAGTACTTC.

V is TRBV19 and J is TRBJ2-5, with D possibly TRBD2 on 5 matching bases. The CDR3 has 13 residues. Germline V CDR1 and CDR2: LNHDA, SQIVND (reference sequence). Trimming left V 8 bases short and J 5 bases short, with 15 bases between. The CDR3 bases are TGTGCCAGTTCAAGCCGGGGAGAGGAGACCCAGTACTTC. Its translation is CASSSRGEETQYF.